This entry describes one T cell receptor (beta chain). As yet, its antigen is unknown. MiXCR, applied by TCRdb to the 5' RACE reads, yields one record per CDR3 protein. The data show hundreds of thousands of distinct CDR3 sequences, about 11% seen once. This specimen belongs to a study of CD8 T cells in ankylosing spondylitis. Study observations and caveats: Typical of ankylosing spondylitis blood, it appeared, was a TCR beta motif of several highly homologous variants. Reportedly, disease-linked clones are significantly enriched in ankylosing spondylitis patients' matched synovial fluid.

This CDR3 spans 15 amino acids. Germline V gene data show CDR1 as SGHTA and CDR2 as FQGNSA. Trimming removed 3 bases from V and 5 bases from J; junction bases left unmatched: 8. The receptor comes from a male donor with ankylosing spondylitis. V and J are TRBV7-2 and TRBJ2-3, with 7 bases that match TRBD2. Sequences were obtained from blood, either unsorted or a sorted T cell fraction (not recorded which). As DNA, the CDR3 is TGTGCCAGCAGCTTGAGGCAGCGGGGCAGAGATACGCAGTATTTT. Encoded protein: CASSLRQRGRDTQYF.